This T cell receptor (beta chain) was obtained from a study of shared clonotypes between healthy human individuals. Study-wide context: Every donor yielded three CD4 naive, three CD4 memory, two CD8 naive and one CD8 memory plate. Findings of the study overall: Measured sharing among donors was expected to vary with sequencing depth. A generally larger estimated richness was seen in naive subsets than in memory subsets.

Splitting of each subset's genomic DNA was done evenly across several immunoSEQ plates. Here immunoSEQ multiplex PCR was the method, and the copy in TCRdb shows in-frame clones only, minus some. The sample shows over 2 million clones, roughly 96% of them seen only once. On this clone: Its antigen is currently unknown.

The TCR was taken from a man aged 18 to 29 in good health. Material for sequencing was naive CD4+ T cells sorted from blood. The subset: CD45RA+ positively selected.

In DNA form, the CDR3 reads TGCGCCAGCAGCTTGGATACACGGACTAGCGGGTCCTACGAGCAGTACTTC. Translated, it gives CASSLDTRTSGSYEQYF. The chain is built from TRBV5-1 and TRBJ2-7, with 11 bases lining up with TRBD2. With V trimmed by 0 bases and J by 1 base, 6 bases remained unmatched. In germline, CDR1 is SGHRS, CDR2 YFSETQ. The CDR3 extends over 17 amino acids.